The text below deals with one T cell receptor (beta chain). These data come from a study of cytomegalovirus exposure and HLA in healthy donors. CDR1 is MNHEY and CDR2 is SMNVEV in the germline V gene (reference sequence). This CDR3 spans 14 amino acids. V gave up 4 bases and J gave up 6 bases, with 16 bases separating them. A multiplex PCR was run with 60 Vbeta primers and 13 Jbeta primers. The table came from immunoSEQ multiplex PCR; TCRdb's copy has only in-frame clones and leaves some out. The data contain 70,000 or so clones, roughly 66% of them singletons. Sequencing was carried out using PBMCs. This chain uses TRBV27 with TRBJ2-7; D is possibly TRBD1 (6 bases). This TCR came from a woman between 50 and 59 years old in good health and CMV-seronegative. In DNA, the CDR3 is TGTGCCAGCAGTTACGGACGTCAAGGGGGCGAGCAGTACTTC. This gives the protein CASSYGRQGGEQYF.